This T cell receptor beta chain was found in a study of technical replicates of blood from a handful of donors. This CDR3 region has 14 residues. V was clipped by 2 bases and J by 3 bases; unmatched bases: 3. Germline CDR1 reads MNHNS; CDR2 reads SASEGT. TCRdb keeps only in-frame clones here, not all; method: immunoSEQ multiplex PCR. The profile shows roughly 79,000 clones, roughly nine tenths of them singletons. The sequence derives from a human donor in good health. Some clones in this sample may be carry-over from other donors' samples. The source material was T cells isolated from PBMCs. The J gene is TRBJ2-7, the V gene TRBV6-1, with 8 nucleotides matching TRBD2. The CDR3 protein is CASSERAGGYEQYF. Written as DNA, the CDR3 is TGTGCCAGCAGTGAACGGGCGGGGGGCTACGAGCAGTACTTC.